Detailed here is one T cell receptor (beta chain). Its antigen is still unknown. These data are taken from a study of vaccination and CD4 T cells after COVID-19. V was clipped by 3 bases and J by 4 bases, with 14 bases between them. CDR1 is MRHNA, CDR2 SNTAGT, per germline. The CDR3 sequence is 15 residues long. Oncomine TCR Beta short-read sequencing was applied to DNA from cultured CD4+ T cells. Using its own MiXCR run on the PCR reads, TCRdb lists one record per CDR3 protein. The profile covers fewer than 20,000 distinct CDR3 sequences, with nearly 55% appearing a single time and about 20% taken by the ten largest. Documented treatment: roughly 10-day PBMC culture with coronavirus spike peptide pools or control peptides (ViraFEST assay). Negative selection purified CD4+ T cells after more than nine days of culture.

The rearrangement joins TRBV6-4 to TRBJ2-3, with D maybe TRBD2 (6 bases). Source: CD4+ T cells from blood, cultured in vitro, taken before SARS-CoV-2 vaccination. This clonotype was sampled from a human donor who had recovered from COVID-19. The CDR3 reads CASSESLGGADTQYF. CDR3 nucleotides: TGTGCCAGCAGTGAGAGTTTGGGAGGAGCAGATACGCAGTATTTT.